This TCR beta chain stems from a study of Graves' ophthalmopathy and Graves' hyperthyroidism. This clonotype was seen ten or more times. Its antigen is unidentified. RNA served as the template for amplifying TCR beta CDR3 regions. RT-PCR with HTBI primers came first, then second-round multiplex PCR. TCRdb analysed the multiplex PCR reads with MiXCR anew, one entry per CDR3 protein. The sample lists a few hundred thousand distinct CDR3 sequences, roughly 15% occurring once. Uncontrolled infections, pregnancy, lactation or other autoimmune diseases led to patient exclusion. The length of the CDR3 is 15 residues. V gave up 4 bases and J gave up 2 bases, with 15 bases separating them. Germline lookup yields CDR1 KGHSH and CDR2 LQKENI. Overall study findings and caveats: With less than 90% sensitivity and around 80% specificity, a 13-signature model separated ophthalmopathy from stable hyperthyroidism. This model predicted ophthalmopathy progression (sensitivity 65% to 71%, specificity about 73%).

This rearrangement joins TRBV18 to TRBJ2-7, with D perhaps TRBD1 (5 bases). The TCR originated in an adult woman with stable Graves' hyperthyroidism. The specimen sequenced was peripheral blood. DNA for the CDR3: TGTGCCAGCTCACGGACAACAAGTTTCACCTACGAGCAGTACTTC. This gives the protein CASSRTTSFTYEQYF. Complete variable domain (other parts from reference TRBV18 and TRBJ2-7): NAGVMQNPRHLVRRRGQEARLRCSPMKGHSHVYWYRQLPEEGLKFMVYLQKENIIDESGMPKERFSAEFPKEGPSILRIQQVVRGDSAAYFCASSRTTSFTYEQYFGPGTRLTVT.